This note documents a single TCR beta chain sequence. The V gene end was trimmed by 1 base and the J gene end by 4 bases; junction bases not matched to a gene: 13. CDR3 length: 17 residues. Germline CDR1 and CDR2: MDHEN and SYDVKM. The data were obtained in a study of cytomegalovirus exposure and HLA in healthy donors. PCR was performed using 60 Vbeta and 13 Jbeta primers. Authors' data handling: The authors later counted roughly 79 million unique TCR beta chains, 9.5 million to 13 million of them shared. The assay was immunoSEQ multiplex PCR, and TCRdb's table has in-frame clones only and misses some. D and trimming were read from the DNA, whereas the V and J calls and clone size are those reported in that table. The data show about 160,000 clones, with 80% to 90% seen just once and less than 15% held by the top ten.

The sample was PBMCs. The receptor's source is a woman between 50 and 59 years old in good health and CMV-seronegative. The rearrangement links TRBV28 to TRBJ2-7; TRBD2 agrees at 7 bases. CDR3 bases: TGTGCCAGCAGTTTATTGGGGTGGGCTAGCGGAGTGTACGAGCAGTACTTC. Translation: CASSLLGWASGVYEQYF. Variable domain in full (rest from reference TRBV28 and TRBJ2-7): DVKVTQSSRYLVKRTGEKVFLECVQDMDHENMFWYRQDPGLGLRLIYFSYDVKMKEKGDIPEGYSVSREKKERFSLILESASTNQTSMYLCASSLLGWASGVYEQYFGPGTRLTVT.